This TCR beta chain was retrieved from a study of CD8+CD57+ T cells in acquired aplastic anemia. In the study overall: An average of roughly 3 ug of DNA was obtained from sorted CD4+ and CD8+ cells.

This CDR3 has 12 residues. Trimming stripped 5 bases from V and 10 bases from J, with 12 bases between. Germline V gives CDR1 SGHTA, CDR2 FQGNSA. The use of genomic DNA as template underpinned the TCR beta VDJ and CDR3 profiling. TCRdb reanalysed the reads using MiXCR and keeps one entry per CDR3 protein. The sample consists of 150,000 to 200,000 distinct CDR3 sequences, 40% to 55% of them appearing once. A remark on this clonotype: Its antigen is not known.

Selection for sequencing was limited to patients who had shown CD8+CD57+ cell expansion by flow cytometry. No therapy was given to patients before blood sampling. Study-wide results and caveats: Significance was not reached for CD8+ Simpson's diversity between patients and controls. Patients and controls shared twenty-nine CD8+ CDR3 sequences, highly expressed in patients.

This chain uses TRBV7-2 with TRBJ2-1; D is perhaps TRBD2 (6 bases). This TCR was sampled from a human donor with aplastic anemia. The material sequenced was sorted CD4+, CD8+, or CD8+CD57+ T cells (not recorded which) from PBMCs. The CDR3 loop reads CASSPLAREQFF. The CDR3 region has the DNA TGTGCCAGCAGCCCCCTAGCGAGGGAGCAGTTCTTC.